This T cell receptor beta chain originates from a study of blood T cell repertoires in COVID-19. Across the whole study: COVID-19 samples from acute and convalescent phases originated in the United States, Italy and Spain.

Germline loops: CDR1 SGHAT, CDR2 FQNNGV. V dropped 1 base and J dropped 6 bases, with 10 bases sitting between them. There are 13 residues in the CDR3. As processed by the authors: It was from reference gene primer amplification that nucleated cell counts were estimated. Sequencing was performed with immunoSEQ multiplex PCR; in TCRdb, only in-frame clones are kept and a portion is missing. V and J calls and clone size are those listed in that table; D and trimming were worked out from the DNA. The sample holds around 400,000 clones; roughly 91% are singletons and the top ten take 1.5% to 2%. What the recovered Cohort 3 donors had was two negative PCRs, clearance, or symptom resolution.

This receptor was obtained from a woman aged 25 to 45 who had recovered from COVID-19. The specimen sequenced was PBMCs or T cells enriched from blood (not recorded which). The V call is TRBV11-2, the J call TRBJ2-7, with a weak D call TRBD1 (6 bases). CDR3 protein: CASSLGGLPEQYF. The CDR3 DNA is TGTGCCAGCAGCTTAGGGGGGCTCCCCGAGCAGTACTTC.